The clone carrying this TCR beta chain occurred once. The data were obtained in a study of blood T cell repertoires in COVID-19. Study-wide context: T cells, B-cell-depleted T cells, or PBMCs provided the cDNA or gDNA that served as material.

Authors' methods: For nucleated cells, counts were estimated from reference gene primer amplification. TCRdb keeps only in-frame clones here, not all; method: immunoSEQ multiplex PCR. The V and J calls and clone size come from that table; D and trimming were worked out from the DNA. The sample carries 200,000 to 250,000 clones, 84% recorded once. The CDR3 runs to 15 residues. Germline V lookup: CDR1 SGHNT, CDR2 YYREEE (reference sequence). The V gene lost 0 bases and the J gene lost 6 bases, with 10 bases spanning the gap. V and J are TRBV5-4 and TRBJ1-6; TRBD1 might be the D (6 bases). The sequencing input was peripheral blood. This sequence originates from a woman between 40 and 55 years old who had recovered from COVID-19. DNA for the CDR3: TGTGCCAGCAGCTTGGTAACAGGGTCTAATTCACCCCTCCACTTT. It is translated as CASSLVTGSNSPLHF.